This TCR beta chain was documented in a study of T-cell reconstitution after alpha-beta-depleted transplantation in children. Preparation of the TCRbeta library involved a method that used unique molecular identifiers. TCRdb ran MiXCR on the PCR reads and lists one entry per CDR3 protein. The sample lists about 400,000 distinct CDR3 sequences; roughly 22% were seen once. Losses at the gene ends were 5 bases for V and 2 bases for J; bases not matched to a gene: 12. CDR3 size: 17 residues. V and J are TRBV12-3 or TRBV12-4 and TRBJ1-2; 9 bases are shared with TRBD1. Specimen: PBMCs from the stem cell graft donor, collected from the stem cell graft. The clonotype originates from a human donor who donated a stem cell graft to a child with acute myeloid leukemia. DNA of the CDR3: TGTGCCAGCAGTCACCTTAGCGGGACAGGGACGAACTATGGCTACACCTTC. It codes for CASSHLSGTGTNYGYTF.